The sequence of this T cell receptor beta chain was determined in a study of identical twins (dated by TCRdb to 2016 to 2018). About the investigation overall: To test whether fetal clonotypes persist, this study deep-sequenced TCR alpha and beta repertoires from monozygotic twins, from unrelated adults of various ages, and from cord blood. To rule out contamination, replicate twin experiments were performed at different times with different library preparation protocols. Overall results and qualifications from the work: In beta out-of-frame sequences, excess twin sharing was weaker, because having fewer shared sequences lowered the signal-to-noise ratio. Conclusions relied on cross-sectional statistical analysis, since the same donors could not be followed over many years. In monozygotic twins, recombination models systematically underestimated out-of-frame TCR alpha sharing, but the models matched the sharing seen between unrelated individuals. Out-of-frame TCR alpha sequences shared between twins showed an excess of low generation-probability sequences compared with coincidental sharing between unrelated individuals. Fewer insertions were carried by abundant cord blood beta clonotypes, a similar but weaker trend appeared in young adult naive repertoires, and no such trend appeared in memory repertoires. Zero-insertion analyses could be partly confounded by invariant T cells such as MAIT and iNKT, though diverse VJ usage argued against such confounding for most clonotypes.

Every donor was a healthy Caucasian. Using Miltenyi CD45RO+ enrichment and human naive T-cell isolation kits, memory (CD45RO+) and naive T cells were isolated from PBMC. This clonotype was detected a few times. This receptor's antigen is unknown. Base qualities were left out, and no much larger clone turns up one base away. Libraries came from 5' RACE. The sequencer listed for this sample is Illumina HiSeq 2000. Template switching introduced a universal primer binding site; the final cDNA contained a unique molecular identifier, enabling accurate counting of TCR cDNA molecules. First-strand cDNA for TCR alpha and beta chains was synthesized from specific primers in the conserved constant-segment region. To control for contamination, every cDNA library was double barcoded, receiving both a SMART-Mk sample barcode and Illumina barcodes. TruSeq adapter sequences along with Illumina sample barcodes were introduced in two successive PCR steps. Sequencing of the TCR alpha and beta cDNA libraries was done on the Illumina HiSeq platform using custom primers. Regarding the original processing steps: Unique molecular identifiers were extracted from raw reads with MiGEC, and CDR3 positions were determined with MiXCR. Recombination models were inferred per individual with the repgenHMM and IGoR tools using an EM algorithm. Shared clonotypes were analyzed with the tcR package in R, and sharing was normalized by the product of cloneset sizes. Out-of-frame nonproductive sequences were analyzed to study raw recombination free of thymic and clonal selection effects. Through fastp at Q25 and MiXCR, TCRdb rebuilt clones from the public reads, retaining in-frame beta chains. Each record represents a unique CDR3 protein, reported with the most common genes and DNA among its rows. TCRdb, rather than the study authors, made the V and J calls. This sample gives hundreds of thousands of distinct CDR3 sequences in total; about an eighth of them show up just once. The top ten clonotypes cover 8.5% to 10% of the sample.

The germline V gene (reference sequence) yields DFQATT for CDR1 and SNEGSKA for CDR2. The CDR3 starts with the cysteine, ends with the phenylalanine, and has 15 residues. Only the CDR3 region is kept as DNA, spanning 45 bases read in frame from base 1. The clonotype was recovered from a woman aged 18-29 years in good health. Sequencing was performed on memory (CD45RO+) T cells sorted from blood. The sample's cell subset or site label, in plain terms: CD45RO+ enriched T cells. The chain employs TRBV20-1 and TRBJ1-1; the D gene is unclear. The DNA sequence follows: TGCAGCTCGGCCCCCGCTAACTTAATGAACACTGAAGCTTTCTTT. The resulting protein is CSSAPANLMNTEAFF.